The rows below give T cell receptor beta chains drawn from one sample of a study of blood T cell repertoires in COVID-19. Measured with immunoSEQ multiplex PCR; TCRdb has only the in-frame clones, and not every one. The sample contains fewer than 75,000 clones, 90% of which appear only once. The sequenced sample was peripheral blood. The receptors stem from a human donor in a cohort sampled during active COVID-19. Both conserved end residues are part of each CDR3. The D gene is left open where the match is weak. Clone size is given for some rows only: seen once, a few or many times, or a class if the clone is expanded.

TRBV7-2,-,-,TRBJ2-1,CASTREAGDRNEQFF,TGTGCCAGCACCCGGGAGGCAGGGGATAGGAATGAGCAGTTCTTC
TRBV9,-,once,TRBJ2-6,CASSVGFGANVLTF,TGTGCCAGCAGCGTTGGCTTTGGGGCCAACGTCCTGACTTTC
TRBV5-6,-,-,TRBJ2-1,CASSFFHEQFF,TGTGCCAGCAGCTTCTTCCATGAGCAGTTCTTC
TRBV28,TRBD2,-,TRBJ2-7,CASSFRGGEYF,TGTGCCAGCAGTTTCCGTGGGGGGGAGTACTTC
TRBV7-2,TRBD2,-,TRBJ2-3,CASSLIAGFTDTQYF,TGTGCCAGCAGCTTAATAGCGGGCTTCACAGATACGCAGTATTTT
TRBV4-3,-,-,TRBJ2-2,CASSQGQDLNTGELFF,TGCGCCAGCAGCCAAGGACAGGACCTGAACACCGGGGAGCTGTTTTTT
TRBV2,-,-,TRBJ2-1,CASSVVGSLDEQFF,TGTGCCAGCAGTGTCGTCGGGAGCCTCGATGAGCAGTTCTTC
TRBV9,-,-,TRBJ2-7,CASSANPSGGQGDNEQYF,TGTGCCAGCAGCGCCAATCCCTCCGGGGGGCAGGGAGACAACGAGCAGTACTTC
TRBV6-5,TRBD2,-,TRBJ2-3,CASTQGRGTDTQYF,TGTGCCAGCACCCAAGGGAGGGGCACAGATACGCAGTATTTT
TRBV3-1/TRBV3-2,-,-,TRBJ2-7,CASSHSSSEQYF,TGTGCCAGCAGCCACTCGTCGAGCGAGCAGTACTTC
TRBV4-3,TRBD2,-,TRBJ2-3,CASSQDPSGRGTDTQYF,TGCGCCAGCAGCCAAGACCCTAGCGGGAGGGGCACAGATACGCAGTATTTT
TRBV16,TRBD2,-,TRBJ2-1,CASSQSLAGDYNEQFF,TGTGCCAGCAGCCAATCCTTAGCGGGAGACTACAATGAGCAGTTCTTC
TRBV7-9,-,-,TRBJ1-3,CASTQGWSGNTIYF,TGTGCCAGCACACAGGGTTGGTCTGGAAACACCATATATTTT
TRBV7-9,TRBD2,-,TRBJ2-5,CASSLRLAEQETQYF,TGTGCCAGCAGCTTACGACTAGCGGAACAAGAGACCCAGTACTTC
TRBV7-9,TRBD1,-,TRBJ1-2,CASSPGTGPSYGYTF,TGTGCCAGCAGCCCCGGGACAGGGCCTTCCTATGGCTACACCTTC
TRBV5-4,TRBD1,-,TRBJ1-2,CASSSIQGADGYTF,TGTGCCAGCAGCTCGATCCAGGGGGCGGATGGCTACACCTTC
TRBV12-2,-,-,TRBJ2-7,CASRCGLAGAIYEQYF,TGTGCAAGTCGCTGCGGACTAGCGGGAGCCATCTACGAGCAGTACTTC
TRBV11-2,TRBD2,few,TRBJ2-7,CASSFTSGGGSEQYF,TGTGCCAGCAGCTTTACTAGCGGAGGGGGGAGCGAGCAGTACTTC
TRBV7-2,-,-,TRBJ1-5,CASSFLQGDQPQHF,TGTGCCAGCAGCTTCTTACAAGGGGATCAGCCCCAGCATTTT
TRBV7-2,TRBD1,-,TRBJ1-3,CASSPFGQAHSGNTIYF,TGTGCCAGCAGCCCCTTCGGACAGGCCCACTCTGGAAACACCATATATTTT
TRBV19,TRBD1,-,TRBJ2-1,CASSIRGQSNEQFF,TGTGCCAGTAGTATCCGGGGACAGTCCAATGAGCAGTTCTTC
TRBV28,TRBD1,-,TRBJ2-1,CASSWGQGPREHQLDNEQFF,TGTGCCAGCAGCTGGGGACAGGGTCCCCGGGAGCACCAATTGGACAATGAGCAGTTCTTC
TRBV5-1,TRBD1,few,TRBJ2-2,CASSQAFPLRAGGTGELFF,TGCGCCAGCAGCCAAGCGTTCCCTTTGAGGGCAGGGGGCACCGGGGAGCTGTTTTTT
TRBV5-1,-,-,TRBJ2-7,CASSERVSYEQYF,TGCGCCAGCAGCGAGAGAGTTTCCTACGAGCAGTACTTC
TRBV19,TRBD2,-,TRBJ2-1,CASSIKSSGDNEQFF,TGTGCCAGTAGTATAAAGTCCAGCGGGGACAATGAGCAGTTCTTC
TRBV27,-,-,TRBJ2-1,CASSFQWHPFSNEQFF,TGTGCCAGCAGTTTCCAGTGGCACCCCTTCTCCAATGAGCAGTTCTTC
TRBV6-6,TRBD1,-,TRBJ1-2,CASSSTGGFGYTF,TGTGCCAGCAGTTCCACAGGGGGCTTTGGCTACACCTTC
TRBV6-5,TRBD2,once,TRBJ2-2,CASSLAGVIPGELFF,TGTGCCAGCAGTTTGGCGGGAGTCATCCCCGGGGAGCTGTTTTTT
TRBV28,TRBD1,once,TRBJ1-5,CASSSDRPDYSNQPQHF,TGTGCCAGCAGTTCGGACAGGCCCGATTATAGCAATCAGCCCCAGCATTTT
TRBV7-6,TRBD1,-,TRBJ2-6,CASSLGRTGRSGANVLTF,TGTGCCAGCAGCCTTGGACGGACAGGCCGCTCTGGGGCCAACGTCCTGACTTTC
TRBV6-6,-,-,TRBJ1-5,CASSYLSGVGNQPQHF,TGTGCCAGCAGTTACCTTTCAGGGGTAGGCAATCAGCCCCAGCATTTT
TRBV24-1,TRBD2,-,TRBJ2-2,CATSDPTSGRYTGELFF,TGTGCCACCAGTGACCCTACTAGCGGGAGGTACACCGGGGAGCTGTTTTTT
TRBV2,TRBD1,-,TRBJ1-5,CASSLEGARYQPQHF,TGTGCCAGCAGCCTCGAGGGGGCAAGATATCAGCCCCAGCATTTT
TRBV12-1,-,-,TRBJ2-2,CARGRDSSNTGELFF,TGTGCCAGAGGCCGGGACAGCTCGAACACCGGGGAGCTGTTTTTT
TRBV7-2,-,-,TRBJ2-3,CASSEPAPMQYF,TGTGCCAGCAGCGAACCCGCCCCTATGCAGTATTTT